This T cell receptor (beta chain) was captured by sequencing in a study of CD8+ T cells in alopecia areata. Background on the study: Using the percentage of affected scalp area, treated patients' severity was scored.

In each case, RNA was isolated and then reverse transcribed into cDNA as the sequencing template. TCRdb's table, derived via immunoSEQ multiplex PCR, lists solely in-frame clones and lacks some. In the table there are fewer than 150,000 clones, roughly 82% of which are singletons. Stated treatment: oral pan-JAK inhibitor, 5-10 mg twice daily. V was clipped by 5 bases and J by 7 bases, with 12 bases between them. The CDR3 totals 12 residues. CDR1 MNHEY and CDR2 SVGAGI come from the germline V gene. The sequence was obtained from a human donor with alopecia areata. The material was CD8+ T cells sorted from blood, obtained at week 4, from a patient treated with tofacitinib. The chain uses TRBV6-5 and TRBJ2-7; no firm D call. The CDR3 coding sequence is TGTGCCAGCAGTCCCGACACGCAAGAGCAGTACTTC. Amino acids: CASSPDTQEQYF.